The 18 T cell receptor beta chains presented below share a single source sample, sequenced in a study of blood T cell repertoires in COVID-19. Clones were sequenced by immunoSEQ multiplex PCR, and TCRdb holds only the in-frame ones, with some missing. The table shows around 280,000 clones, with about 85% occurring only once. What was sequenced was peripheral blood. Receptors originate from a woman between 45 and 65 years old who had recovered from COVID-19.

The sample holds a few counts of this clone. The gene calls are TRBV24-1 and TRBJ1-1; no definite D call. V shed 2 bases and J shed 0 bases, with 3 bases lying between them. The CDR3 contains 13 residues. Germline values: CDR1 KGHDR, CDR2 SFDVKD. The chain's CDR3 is CATSDSMNTEAFF. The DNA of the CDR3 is TGTGCCACCAGTGATTCCATGAACACTGAAGCTTTCTTT.

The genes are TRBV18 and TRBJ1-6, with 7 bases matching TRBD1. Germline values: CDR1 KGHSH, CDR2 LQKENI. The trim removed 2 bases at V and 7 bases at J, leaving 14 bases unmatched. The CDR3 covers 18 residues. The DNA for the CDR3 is TGTGCCAGCTCACCATGGACAGGACGGGTAACCGGGAATTCACCCCTCCACTTT. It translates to CASSPWTGRVTGNSPLHF.

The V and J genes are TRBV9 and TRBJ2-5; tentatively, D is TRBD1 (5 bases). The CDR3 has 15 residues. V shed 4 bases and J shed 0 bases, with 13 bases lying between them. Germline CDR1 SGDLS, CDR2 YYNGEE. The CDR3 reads CASSSATGYQETQYF. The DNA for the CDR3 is TGTGCCAGCAGCTCCGCCACAGGCTACCAAGAGACCCAGTACTTC.

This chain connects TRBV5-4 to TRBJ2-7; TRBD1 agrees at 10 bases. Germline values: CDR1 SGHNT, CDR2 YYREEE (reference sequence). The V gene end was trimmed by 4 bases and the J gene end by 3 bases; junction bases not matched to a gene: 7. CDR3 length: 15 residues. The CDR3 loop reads CASSPAGQGVYEQYF. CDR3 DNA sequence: TGTGCCAGCAGCCCCGCAGGACAGGGGGTCTACGAGCAGTACTTC.

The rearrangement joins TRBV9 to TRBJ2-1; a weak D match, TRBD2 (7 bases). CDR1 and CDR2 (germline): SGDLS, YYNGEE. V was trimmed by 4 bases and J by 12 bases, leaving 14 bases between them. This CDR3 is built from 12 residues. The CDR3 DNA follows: TGTGCCAGCAGCATCGGGGGGCCGGTGCAGTTCTTC. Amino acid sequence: CASSIGGPVQFF. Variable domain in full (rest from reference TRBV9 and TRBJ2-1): DSGVTQTPKHLITATGQRVTLRCSPRSGDLSVYWYQQSLDQGLQFLIQYYNGEERAKGNILERFSAQQFPDLHSELNLSSLELGDSALYFCASSIGGPVQFFGPGTRLTVL.

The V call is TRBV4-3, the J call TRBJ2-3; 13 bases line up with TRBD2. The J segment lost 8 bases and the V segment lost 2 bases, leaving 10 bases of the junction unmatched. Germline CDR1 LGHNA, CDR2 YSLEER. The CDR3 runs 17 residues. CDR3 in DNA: TGCGCCAGCAGCCAATACGGACTAGCGGGGGCCAAGGGTACGCAGTATTTT. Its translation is CASSQYGLAGAKGTQYF.

The DNA of the CDR3 is TGCGCCAGCAGCCAAGCGACAGAGATTAACTATGGCTACACCTTC. It encodes CASSQATEINYGYTF. The rearrangement uses TRBV4-3 and TRBJ1-2; weak D call: TRBD1 (5 bases). V was clipped by 1 base and J by 1 base, with 10 bases between them. Germline lookup yields CDR1 LGHNA and CDR2 YSLEER. This CDR3 has 15 amino acids.

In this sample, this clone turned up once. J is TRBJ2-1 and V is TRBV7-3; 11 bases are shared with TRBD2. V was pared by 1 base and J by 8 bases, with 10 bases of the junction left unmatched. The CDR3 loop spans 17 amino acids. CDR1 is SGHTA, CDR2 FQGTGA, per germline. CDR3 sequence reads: CASSLRPSSGGIDEQFF. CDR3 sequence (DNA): TGTGCCAGCAGCTTAAGGCCTTCTAGCGGGGGGATCGATGAGCAGTTCTTC.

The CDR3 sequence is CASSLRGGDTEAFF. The CDR3 DNA reads as TGTGCCAGTAGTCTGAGGGGAGGGGACACTGAAGCTTTCTTT. This chain connects TRBV19 to TRBJ1-1; maybe TRBD1 (5 bases). CDR3 size: 14 residues. Germline V gene sequence: CDR1 LNHDA, CDR2 SQIVND (reference sequence). The V and J ends lost 5 bases and 3 bases respectively, with 13 bases between them.

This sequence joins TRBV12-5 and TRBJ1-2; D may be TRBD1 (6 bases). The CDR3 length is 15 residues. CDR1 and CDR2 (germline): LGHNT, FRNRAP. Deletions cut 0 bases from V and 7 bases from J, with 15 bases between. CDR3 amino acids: CASGLVSGGGSGYTF. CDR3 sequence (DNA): TGTGCTAGTGGTTTGGTATCGGGAGGGGGAAGTGGCTACACCTTC. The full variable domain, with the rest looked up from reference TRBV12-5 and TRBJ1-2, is DARVTQTPRHKVTEMGQEVTMRCQPILGHNTVFWYRQTMMQGLELLAYFRNRAPLDDSGMPKDRFSAEMPDATLATLKIQPSEPRDSAVYFCASGLVSGGGSGYTFGSGTRLTVV.

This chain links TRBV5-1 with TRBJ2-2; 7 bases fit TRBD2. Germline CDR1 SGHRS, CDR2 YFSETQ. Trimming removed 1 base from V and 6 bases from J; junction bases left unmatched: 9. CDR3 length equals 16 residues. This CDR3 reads CASSLQGGRGAGELFF. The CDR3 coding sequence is TGCGCCAGCAGCTTGCAAGGCGGGAGAGGGGCCGGGGAGCTGTTTTTT.

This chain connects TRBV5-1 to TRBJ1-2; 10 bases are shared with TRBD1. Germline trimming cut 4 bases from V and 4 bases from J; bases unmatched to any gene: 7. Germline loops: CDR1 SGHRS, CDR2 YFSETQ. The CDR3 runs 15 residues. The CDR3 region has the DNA TGCGCCAGCAGCAGAACGGGACAGGGGACCTATGGCTACACCTTC. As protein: CASSRTGQGTYGYTF.

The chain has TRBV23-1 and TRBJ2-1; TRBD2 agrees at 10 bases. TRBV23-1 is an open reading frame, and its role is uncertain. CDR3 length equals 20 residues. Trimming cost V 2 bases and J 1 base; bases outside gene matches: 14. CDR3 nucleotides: TGCGCCAGCAGTCAAACCCGGCTAGCGGGAGAACGGGGGTCCTACAATGAGCAGTTCTTC. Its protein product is CASSQTRLAGERGSYNEQFF.

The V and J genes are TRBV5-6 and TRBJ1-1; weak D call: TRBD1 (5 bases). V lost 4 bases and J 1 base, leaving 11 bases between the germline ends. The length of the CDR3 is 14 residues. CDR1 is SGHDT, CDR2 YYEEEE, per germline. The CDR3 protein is CASSRDSPNTEAFF. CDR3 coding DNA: TGTGCCAGCAGCCGGGACTCCCCGAACACTGAAGCTTTCTTT.

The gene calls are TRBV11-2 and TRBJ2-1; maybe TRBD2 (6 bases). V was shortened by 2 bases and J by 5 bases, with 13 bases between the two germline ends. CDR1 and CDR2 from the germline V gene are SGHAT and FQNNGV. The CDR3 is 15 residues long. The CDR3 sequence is CASSLFGGVDNEQFF. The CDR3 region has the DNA TGTGCCAGCAGCTTATTCGGCGGGGTAGACAATGAGCAGTTCTTC.

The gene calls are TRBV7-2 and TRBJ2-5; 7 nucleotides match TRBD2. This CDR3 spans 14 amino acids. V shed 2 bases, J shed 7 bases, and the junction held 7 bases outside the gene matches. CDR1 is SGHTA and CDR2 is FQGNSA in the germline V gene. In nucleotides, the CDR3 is TGTGCCAGCAGCTTACAGCGGGACCTCGGGACCCAGTACTTC. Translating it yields CASSLQRDLGTQYF.

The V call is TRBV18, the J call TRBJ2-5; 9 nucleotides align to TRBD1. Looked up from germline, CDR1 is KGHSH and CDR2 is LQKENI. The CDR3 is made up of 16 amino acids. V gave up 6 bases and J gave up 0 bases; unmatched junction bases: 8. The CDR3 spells CASSRRQGEYQETQYF. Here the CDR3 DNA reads TGTGCCAGCTCCCGTCGACAGGGGGAGTACCAAGAGACCCAGTACTTC.

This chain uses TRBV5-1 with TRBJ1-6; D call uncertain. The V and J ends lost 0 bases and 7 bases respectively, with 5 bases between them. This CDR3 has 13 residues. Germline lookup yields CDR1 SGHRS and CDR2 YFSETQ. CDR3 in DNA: TGCGCCAGCAGCTTGGCCCAGAATTCACCCCTCCACTTT. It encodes CASSLAQNSPLHF.